A selection of T cell receptor beta chains follows, all from one sample in a study of identical twins. TCRdb reprocessed the 5' RACE reads via MiXCR and lists one record per CDR3 protein. The sample consists of hundreds of thousands of distinct CDR3 sequences, around a sixth of them appearing once. These sequences were also reported in another study, on T cells expressing NK-cell markers.

The sequencing sample was made of PBMCs. The receptors here all came from a woman under 30 in good health. Both conserved end residues are part of each CDR3. The D gene is left open where the match is weak. Some rows have no size entry. The others give once, few or many, or a class for an expanded clone.

>TRBV5-1|TRBD2|TRBJ2-2|-
CASRGAGVNTGELFF
TGCGCCAGCAGAGGAGCGGGGGTGAACACCGGGGAGCTGTTTTTT
>TRBV10-3|-|TRBJ2-7|-
CAIRTFRGEQYF
TGTGCCATCAGGACCTTTCGCGGCGAGCAGTACTTC
>TRBV12-3/TRBV12-4|TRBD1|TRBJ1-6|few
CASSPADRDRSPLHF
TGTGCCAGCAGTCCCGCGGACAGGGACCGATCACCCCTCCACTTT
>TRBV6-9|-|TRBJ2-3|few
CASRAYVDTQYF
TGTGCCAGCAGAGCCTATGTGGATACGCAGTATTTT
>TRBV9|TRBD1|TRBJ2-2|few
CASSARGPGELFF
TGTGCCAGCAGCGCCAGGGGGCCCGGGGAGCTGTTTTTT
>TRBV7-2|-|TRBJ2-5|-
CASSLLVAARETQYF
TGTGCCAGCAGCTTACTCGTAGCTGCCCGAGAGACCCAGTACTTC
>TRBV30|TRBD2|TRBJ2-1|few
CAWEREYDNEQFF
TGTGCCTGGGAGCGGGAGTACGACAATGAGCAGTTCTTC
>TRBV7-9|-|TRBJ2-7|-
CASSFQEYEQYF
TGTGCCAGCAGCTTTCAAGAATACGAGCAGTACTTC
>TRBV2|-|TRBJ1-1|-
CASMMEGRTEAFF
TGTGCCAGCATGATGGAGGGGCGGACTGAAGCTTTCTTT
>TRBV10-3|-|TRBJ1-1|few
CAISDTDTEAFF
TGTGCCATCAGTGACACCGACACTGAAGCTTTCTTT
>TRBV5-1|TRBD1|TRBJ2-7|-
CASSPDRDPYEQYF
TGCGCCAGCAGTCCGGACAGGGACCCCTACGAGCAGTACTTC
>TRBV4-3|-|TRBJ1-2|-
CASSQGPAASRLDYGYTF
TGCGCCAGCAGCCAAGGTCCCGCCGCCAGCCGCTTAGATTATGGCTACACCTTC
>TRBV3-1|TRBD2|TRBJ2-1|-
CASSQVRGSSGDNEQFF
TGTGCCAGCAGCCAAGTTCGAGGTAGTAGCGGGGACAATGAGCAGTTCTTC
>TRBV20-1|-|TRBJ2-1|-
CSARITYNEQFF
TGCAGTGCCAGGATTACCTACAATGAGCAGTTCTTC
>TRBV5-1|TRBD2|TRBJ2-7|few
CASSRNSMASGSHEQYF
TGCGCCAGCAGTCGCAATTCTATGGCTAGCGGGAGTCACGAGCAGTACTTC
>TRBV2|TRBD1|TRBJ1-1|few
CASYTIEGQGPLGTEAFF
TGTGCCAGCTATACGATCGAGGGACAGGGACCCTTAGGCACTGAAGCTTTCTTT
>TRBV6-1|TRBD2|TRBJ2-5|few
CASSPRQRESLGETQYF
TGTGCCAGCAGTCCCCGGCAGCGGGAATCTCTCGGGGAGACCCAGTACTTC
>TRBV20-1|-|TRBJ1-1|-
CSARKVTEAFF
TGCAGTGCGCGGAAGGTTACTGAAGCTTTCTTT
>TRBV3-1|TRBD1|TRBJ1-1|few
CASSLQGDDTEAFF
TGTGCCAGCAGCCTACAGGGGGACGACACTGAAGCTTTCTTT
>TRBV20-1|-|TRBJ2-1|-
CSARGQVSSYNEQFF
TGCAGTGCTAGAGGGCAGGTCTCCTCCTACAATGAGCAGTTCTTC
>TRBV7-2|TRBD2|TRBJ2-7|-
CASSFASGTAYEQYF
TGTGCCAGCAGCTTCGCTAGCGGGACCGCCTACGAGCAGTACTTC
>TRBV11-1|TRBD2|TRBJ2-1|-
CASSLARTSGRAVANEQFF
TGTGCCAGCAGCTTAGCGAGGACTAGCGGGAGGGCCGTCGCCAATGAGCAGTTCTTC
>TRBV29-1|-|TRBJ1-1|many
CSVGGGWGMNTEAFF
TGCAGCGTTGGTGGGGGGTGGGGAATGAACACTGAAGCTTTCTTT
>TRBV6-1|TRBD1|TRBJ1-2|many
CASRETTWTGIHGYTF
TGTGCCAGCAGGGAAACCACGTGGACAGGGATTCATGGCTACACCTTC
>TRBV6-5|-|TRBJ2-3|few
CASSYSPTADDTDTQYF
TGTGCCAGCAGTTACTCGCCCACAGCGGACGACACAGATACGCAGTATTTT
>TRBV6-6|-|TRBJ1-2|few
CAIRGEGYTF
TGTGCCATAAGAGGGGAGGGCTACACCTTC
>TRBV19|-|TRBJ2-7|-
CASSIKSGSPYEQYF
TGTGCCAGTAGTATAAAATCGGGCAGTCCCTACGAGCAGTACTTC
>TRBV12-3/TRBV12-4|-|TRBJ2-2|many
CASSFGTGNSGELFF
TGTGCCAGCAGTTTTGGCACAGGGAATTCCGGGGAGCTGTTTTTT
>TRBV12-3/TRBV12-4|-|TRBJ1-1|-
CASSFHQGVKAFF
TGTGCCAGCAGTTTTCACCAGGGCGTTAAAGCTTTCTTT
>TRBV4-3|-|TRBJ1-1|-
CASSQDTMGTAFF
TGCGCCAGCAGCCAAGACACCATGGGGACAGCTTTCTTT
>TRBV30|-|TRBJ2-7|-
CAWSPGHYYEQYF
TGTGCCTGGAGCCCCGGACACTACTACGAGCAGTACTTC
>TRBV30|-|TRBJ2-1|-
CAWSVRDEQFF
TGTGCCTGGAGTGTTAGGGATGAGCAGTTCTTC
>TRBV20-1|-|TRBJ2-3|few
CSAAIRTSTDTQYF
TGCAGTGCTGCAATTAGGACTAGCACAGATACGCAGTATTTT
>TRBV11-3|TRBD1|TRBJ1-1|-
CASNTGAGTEAFF
TGTGCCAGCAACACAGGGGCGGGCACTGAAGCTTTCTTT
>TRBV20-1|TRBD2|TRBJ2-1|-
CSAAVSGNNEQFF
TGCAGTGCTGCAGTAAGCGGGAACAATGAGCAGTTCTTC
>TRBV6-1|TRBD2|TRBJ2-1|once
CASPTALLADNEQFF
TGTGCCAGCCCAACCGCGCTCCTAGCGGACAATGAGCAGTTCTTC
>TRBV12-5|-|TRBJ1-4|-
CASGLQPQGELFF
TGTGCTAGTGGTTTGCAACCTCAGGGTGAACTGTTTTTT
>TRBV4-2|-|TRBJ2-1|-
CASSPARRGSYNEQFF
TGTGCCAGCAGCCCAGCTCGCAGAGGCTCCTACAATGAGCAGTTCTTC
>TRBV20-1|-|TRBJ2-3|few
CSASIAVADTQYF
TGCAGTGCTAGTATCGCGGTCGCAGATACGCAGTATTTT
>TRBV7-8|TRBD2|TRBJ2-5|-
CASSLIAGGYQETQYF
TGTGCCAGCAGCTTAATAGCGGGGGGCTACCAAGAGACCCAGTACTTC
>TRBV6-1|-|TRBJ2-4|-
CASSLIRPGLAKNIQYF
TGTGCCAGCAGCTTGATAAGACCCGGGCTAGCCAAAAACATTCAGTACTTC
>TRBV12-3/TRBV12-4|-|TRBJ1-6|-
CASSPGRYNSPLHF
TGTGCCAGCAGTCCGGGGAGGTATAATTCACCCCTCCACTTT